This is a list of T cell receptor beta chains from one sample in a study of blood T cell repertoires in COVID-19. This table comes from immunoSEQ multiplex PCR, and its TCRdb copy is limited to in-frame clones, with some not included. Here the sample spans about 140,000 clones, roughly three quarters being singletons. The sample consisted of peripheral blood. These receptors were obtained from a woman aged 55-75 years with acute or convalescent COVID-19. Each CDR3 is given with its conserved first and last residue. The order of the fields is clone size, D gene, J gene, CDR3 length, V gene, CDR3 DNA, CDR3 protein. D genes are given only for firm matches. The size field is filled for only some rows; it gives once, few, many or a size class.

few | NA | TRBJ1-1 | 13 | TRBV6-2/TRBV6-3 | TGTGCCAGCAGTTATTGGGCAGTCACTGAAGCTTTCTTT | CASSYWAVTEAFF
once | TRBD2 | TRBJ2-1 | 15 | TRBV28 | TGTGCCAGCAGGTTACTAGCGGGAGGAATCAATGAGCAGTTCTTC | CASRLLAGGINEQFF
NA | TRBD1 | TRBJ1-1 | 16 | TRBV4-1 | TGCGCCAGCAGCCAAGACACAGGGGTAGGGAACACTGAAGCTTTCTTT | CASSQDTGVGNTEAFF
NA | NA | TRBJ1-5 | 13 | TRBV27 | TGTGCCAGCAGTTTAGCAGGAAATCAGCCCCAGCATTTT | CASSLAGNQPQHF
NA | TRBD2 | TRBJ2-3 | 16 | TRBV15 | TGTGCCACCAGCAGGGGACTAGCGGGTATCACAGATACGCAGTATTTT | CATSRGLAGITDTQYF
NA | TRBD1 | TRBJ2-5 | 15 | TRBV3-1/TRBV3-2 | TGTGCCAGCAGCTTCTTGGACAGGGGGCGAGAGACCCAGTACTTC | CASSFLDRGRETQYF
NA | NA | TRBJ1-2 | 11 | TRBV30 | TGTGCGAATGGGGGGGCTCGAGGCTACACCTTC | CANGGARGYTF
NA | NA | TRBJ1-3 | 14 | TRBV18 | TGTGCCAGCTCAATGAGTGCGGAAGGAAACACCATATATTTT | CASSMSAEGNTIYF
NA | NA | TRBJ2-5 | 13 | TRBV5-1 | TGCGCCAGCAGCTCATTGCAACTGGGGGGCCAGTACTTC | CASSSLQLGGQYF
NA | NA | TRBJ2-1 | 13 | TRBV7-9 | TGTGCCAGCAGCTTGCCCCCCTATAATGAGCAGTTCTTC | CASSLPPYNEQFF
NA | NA | TRBJ2-7 | 14 | TRBV21-1 | TGTGCCAGCAATAGGACAGGGGGCTTTGACGAGCAGTACTTC | CASNRTGGFDEQYF
NA | NA | TRBJ2-1 | 16 | TRBV20-1 | TGCAGTGCTAGTTTGATGGAGGGTAGTTCCTACAATGAGCAGTTCTTC | CSASLMEGSSYNEQFF
NA | NA | TRBJ2-1 | 17 | TRBV7-2 | TGTGCCAGCAGCTTAGTTACGCTAATGAACTCCTACAATGAGCAGTTCTTC | CASSLVTLMNSYNEQFF
NA | NA | TRBJ1-6 | 12 | TRBV30 | TGTGCTGTGAACCGTGGTAGCTCACCCCTCCACTTT | CAVNRGSSPLHF
NA | NA | TRBJ2-2 | 15 | TRBV5-1 | TGCGCCAGCAGCTTGCAGGGCCTGAACACCGGGGAGCTGTTTTTT | CASSLQGLNTGELFF
few | TRBD1 | TRBJ1-5 | 15 | TRBV9 | TGTGCCAGCAGCGCGGGACAGTATAGCAATCAGCCCCAGCATTTT | CASSAGQYSNQPQHF
NA | NA | TRBJ2-3 | 19 | TRBV28 | TGTGCCAGCAGTTTCCCCATTCTCACAGGGGGGGGATTCACAGATACGCAGTATTTT | CASSFPILTGGGFTDTQYF
once | TRBD1 | TRBJ2-5 | 13 | TRBV6-2/TRBV6-3 | TGTGCCAGCAGTAGAAACAGGGGGGAGACCCAGTACTTC | CASSRNRGETQYF
NA | TRBD2 | TRBJ2-7 | 15 | TRBV7-9 | TGTGCCAGCACCCCCCCCGGGACTAGAGCCTACGAGCAGTACTTC | CASTPPGTRAYEQYF
NA | NA | TRBJ2-2 | 15 | TRBV10-3 | TGTGCCATCAGTGAGGGGGGGACGGTTCACGGGGAGCTGTTTTTT | CAISEGGTVHGELFF
NA | NA | TRBJ2-4 | 15 | TRBV19 | TGTGCCAGTAGTATGGCGGGAAGAGCCAAAAACATTCAGTACTTC | CASSMAGRAKNIQYF
NA | TRBD2 | TRBJ2-3 | 15 | TRBV2 | TGTGCCAGCAATCTACTAGCGGGGTACACAGATACGCAGTATTTT | CASNLLAGYTDTQYF
NA | NA | TRBJ1-5 | 17 | TRBV7-8 | TGTGCCAGCAGCTTAGGACCCGTACAGTTTAGCAATCAGCCCCAGCATTTT | CASSLGPVQFSNQPQHF
NA | NA | TRBJ1-4 | 15 | TRBV4-1 | TGCGCCAGCAGCCAAGATTATTGGACAGATGAAAAACTGTTTTTT | CASSQDYWTDEKLFF
once | TRBD1 | TRBJ2-7 | 15 | TRBV4-1 | TGCGCCAGCAGCCAAGTGGCAGGGGGCATCTACGAGCAGTACTTC | CASSQVAGGIYEQYF
once | TRBD1 | TRBJ2-1 | 15 | TRBV11-3 | TGTGCCAGCAGCCTAACAGGGGTCACCTACAATGAGCAGTTCTTC | CASSLTGVTYNEQFF
NA | TRBD1 | TRBJ2-2 | 15 | TRBV30 | TGTGCCTGGACCGGGGACAGGGGGAACACCGGGGAGCTGTTTTTT | CAWTGDRGNTGELFF
NA | NA | TRBJ1-5 | 13 | TRBV6-4 | TGTGCCAGCAGTGTTTGGGAGAATCAGCCCCAGCATTTT | CASSVWENQPQHF
NA | NA | TRBJ2-7 | 11 | TRBV11-2 | TGTGCCAGCAGCTTCCTCTACGAGCAGTACTTC | CASSFLYEQYF
NA | TRBD2 | TRBJ2-7 | 14 | TRBV3-1/TRBV3-2 | TGTGCCAGCAGCCAATCAGCGGGGGGTTACGAGCAGTACTTC | CASSQSAGGYEQYF
NA | NA | TRBJ1-5 | 15 | TRBV10-3 | TGTGCCATCAGTGAGTCAGGGGTCCCTAATCAGCCCCAGCATTTT | CAISESGVPNQPQHF
NA | NA | TRBJ2-3 | 13 | TRBV6-4 | TGTGCCAGCAGCCTAGAGAGCACAGATACGCAGTATTTT | CASSLESTDTQYF
NA | TRBD2 | TRBJ2-7 | 14 | TRBV27 | TGTGCCAGCAGTCGCCCGGGGGGATCCTACGAGCAGTACTTC | CASSRPGGSYEQYF
NA | NA | TRBJ2-7 | 14 | TRBV30 | TGTGCCTGGAGGCTGTCGCCAGGGGCCTACGAGCAGTACTTC | CAWRLSPGAYEQYF
NA | NA | TRBJ2-2 | 12 | TRBV10-3 | TGTGCCATCAGTGAAGGGGCAGGGAAACTGTTTTTT | CAISEGAGKLFF
NA | NA | TRBJ2-5 | 15 | TRBV6-5 | TGTGCCAGCAGGGCCACAGGGAGGGGGCAAGAGACCCAGTACTTC | CASRATGRGQETQYF
NA | TRBD2 | TRBJ2-1 | 14 | TRBV19 | TGTGCCAGTAGTATAGGTCTAGCGGGTAATGAGCAGTTCTTC | CASSIGLAGNEQFF
NA | NA | TRBJ1-5 | 13 | TRBV10-2 | TGCGCCAGCAGTGAAGAACCGCGTCAGCCCCAGCATTTT | CASSEEPRQPQHF
NA | TRBD1 | TRBJ1-4 | 15 | TRBV5-1 | TGCGCCAGCAGTCGACAGGGGAATACTAATGAAAAACTGTTTTTT | CASSRQGNTNEKLFF
NA | TRBD1 | TRBJ1-2 | 13 | TRBV18 | TGTGCCAGCTCATCCGGGACAGCATATGGCTACACCTTC | CASSSGTAYGYTF
NA | NA | TRBJ2-6 | 18 | TRBV5-6 | TGTGCCAGCAGCTTGAAACTACACGGTCGGGTAGGGGCCAACGTCCTGACTTTC | CASSLKLHGRVGANVLTF
NA | NA | TRBJ1-2 | 17 | TRBV7-6 | TGTGCCAGCAGCTTATTAGCGGCAGAGGACACTAACTATGGCTACACCTTC | CASSLLAAEDTNYGYTF
NA | NA | TRBJ2-7 | 11 | TRBV19 | TGTGCCAGTAGTGACAGCTACGAGCAGTACTTC | CASSDSYEQYF
once | TRBD1 | TRBJ1-2 | 13 | TRBV20-1 | TGCAGTGCTAGTCCCGACAGGGTCTATGGCTACACCTTC | CSASPDRVYGYTF
few | TRBD1 | TRBJ2-1 | 16 | TRBV10-3 | TGTGCCATCAGTGAGTCGAGACAGGGGGGGAACAATGAGCAGTTCTTC | CAISESRQGGNNEQFF